Following are 11 T cell receptor beta chains from one sample sequenced in a study of blood T cells in healthy people across ages. Using a J-beta primer mix together with a sample-barcoded 5' primer, a second PCR was run for about 6 to 11 cycles. TCRdb used MiXCR to reprocess the 5' RACE reads, holding one entry per CDR3 protein. The data show approximately 1,000,000 distinct CDR3 sequences, about two fifths seen once. Sequencing was carried out using blood. Receptors originate from a man between 18 and 29 years old in good health.

The genes are TRBV7-8 and TRBJ2-5; TRBD1 agrees at 7 bases. The J call is doubtful: the DNA matches TRBJ2-7 better. The germline gives CDR1 SGHVS, CDR2 FQNEAQ. The CDR3 is 16 residues long. The CDR3 protein is CASSLAIGGSTYEQYF. CDR3 sequence (DNA): TGTGCCAGCAGCTTAGCTATAGGGGGCTCAACCTACGAGCAGTACTTC.

This clonotype turned up a few times. The V and J genes are TRBV9 and TRBJ2-7; the match to TRBD2 covers 10 bases. This CDR3 has 15 residues. J was trimmed by 1 base and V by 0 bases; bases with no gene match: 1. Looked up from germline, CDR1 is SGDLS and CDR2 is YYNGEE. The CDR3 DNA reads as TGTGCCAGCAGCGTAGTAGCGGGGGGATCCTACGAGCAGTACTTC. The encoded protein is CASSVVAGGSYEQYF.

This clonotype was seen a handful of times. V and J are TRBV5-1 and TRBJ1-2; D perhaps matches TRBD1 (6 bases). This CDR3 contains 15 residues. From germline, CDR1 is SGHRS and CDR2 YFSETQ. Trimming shortened V by 6 bases and J by 5 bases, and 20 bases separated the two germline ends. CDR3 sequence reads: CASTPQGEAEYGYTF. The DNA for the CDR3 is TGCGCCAGCACCCCACAGGGAGAAGCAGAATATGGCTACACCTTC.

The chain uses TRBV4-3 and TRBJ1-4; no clear D gene. The germline V gene encodes CDR1 LGHNA and CDR2 YSLEER. CDR3 length: 15 amino acids. The V end lost 0 bases, the J end lost 8 bases, and 13 bases lay between the germline ends. This CDR3 is CASSQDIGLGEKLFF. For the CDR3, the DNA is TGCGCCAGCAGCCAAGATATAGGTCTGGGGGAAAAACTGTTTTTT.

This clonotype was seen ten or more times. The rearrangement joins TRBV29-1 to TRBJ2-3, with 10 bases aligning to TRBD1. Germline V CDR1 and CDR2: SQVTM, ANQGSEA. This CDR3 has 14 residues. The ends lost 4 bases at V and 3 bases at J; junction bases unmatched: 4. The CDR3 DNA follows: TGCAGCGTTGTTGACAGGGGGCGAACAGATACGCAGTATTTT. This encodes CSVVDRGRTDTQYF.

The chain uses TRBV6-2 or TRBV6-3 and TRBJ1-6; 7 positions agree with TRBD1. J lost 7 bases, V lost 5 bases, and 8 bases had no gene match. CDR3 length: 15 amino acids. Per germline, CDR1 MNHEY and CDR2 SVGEGT. The CDR3 loop is CASSGGDRGNSPLHF. The CDR3 DNA follows: TGTGCCAGCAGTGGCGGGGACAGAGGCAATTCACCCCTCCACTTT.

This clonotype has more than one count but fewer than ten. The chain employs TRBV25-1 and TRBJ2-7; D is unclear. The J call is in doubt because the DNA end fits TRBJ2-5 better. The CDR3 runs to 15 residues. CDR1 and CDR2 from the germline V gene are MGHDK and SYGVNS. CDR3 loop: CASSGIVGHAETQYF. The CDR3 nucleotides are TGTGCCAGCAGTGGTATTGTAGGTCACGCTGAGACCCAGTACTTC.

The chain joins TRBV6-6 to TRBJ1-4; D ambiguous. The CDR3 is made up of 13 amino acids. V was pared by 6 bases and J by 5 bases, with 10 bases between. CDR1 MNHNY and CDR2 SVGAGI come from the germline V gene (reference sequence). The CDR3 loop reads CASSPGKNEKLFF. CDR3 in DNA: TGTGCCAGCAGCCCCGGGAAAAATGAAAAACTGTTTTTT.

V is TRBV6-2 or TRBV6-3 and J is TRBJ1-1; 7 positions agree with TRBD1. Per germline, CDR1 MNHEY and CDR2 SVGEGT. V dropped 2 bases and J dropped 3; count of bases not matched to a gene: 12. The CDR3 contains 17 residues. In nucleotides, the CDR3 is TGTGCCAGCAGTTACCCAGACAGGGCGGGGCTGGACACTGAAGCTTTCTTT. It codes for CASSYPDRAGLDTEAFF.

At least ten counts were recorded for this clonotype. This chain uses TRBV20-1 with TRBJ2-3, with D perhaps given as TRBD1 or TRBD2 (5 bases each). V was trimmed by 5 bases and J by 0 bases, leaving 9 bases between them. Germline assignment: CDR1 DFQATT and CDR2 SNEGSKA (reference sequence). The CDR3 runs to 13 residues. The chain's CDR3 is CSAAEGSTDTQYF. The CDR3 DNA sequence: TGCAGTGCTGCAGAGGGGAGCACAGATACGCAGTATTTT.

The CDR3 loop is CSVEAPSGTREYF. CDR3 DNA: TGCAGCGTTGAAGCGCCTAGCGGGACTCGGGAGTACTTC. V and J are TRBV29-1 and TRBJ2-5; TRBD2 agrees at 9 bases. This CDR3 spans 13 amino acids. The germline gives CDR1 SQVTM, CDR2 ANQGSEA. Trimming cost V 1 base and J 12 bases; bases outside gene matches: 9.